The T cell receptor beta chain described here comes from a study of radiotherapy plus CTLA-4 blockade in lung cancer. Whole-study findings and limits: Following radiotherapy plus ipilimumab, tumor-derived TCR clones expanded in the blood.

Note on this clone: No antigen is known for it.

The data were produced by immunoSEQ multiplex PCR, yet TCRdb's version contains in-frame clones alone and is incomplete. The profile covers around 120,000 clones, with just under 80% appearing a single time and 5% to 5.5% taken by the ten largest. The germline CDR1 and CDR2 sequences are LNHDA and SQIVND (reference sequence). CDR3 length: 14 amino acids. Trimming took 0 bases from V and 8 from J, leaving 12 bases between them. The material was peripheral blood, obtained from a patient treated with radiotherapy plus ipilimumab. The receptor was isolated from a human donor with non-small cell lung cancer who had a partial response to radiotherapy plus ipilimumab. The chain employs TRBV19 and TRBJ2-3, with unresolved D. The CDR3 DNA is TGTGCCAGTAGTATAGATTATGAGATTACTACGCAGTATTTT. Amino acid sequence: CASSIDYEITTQYF.